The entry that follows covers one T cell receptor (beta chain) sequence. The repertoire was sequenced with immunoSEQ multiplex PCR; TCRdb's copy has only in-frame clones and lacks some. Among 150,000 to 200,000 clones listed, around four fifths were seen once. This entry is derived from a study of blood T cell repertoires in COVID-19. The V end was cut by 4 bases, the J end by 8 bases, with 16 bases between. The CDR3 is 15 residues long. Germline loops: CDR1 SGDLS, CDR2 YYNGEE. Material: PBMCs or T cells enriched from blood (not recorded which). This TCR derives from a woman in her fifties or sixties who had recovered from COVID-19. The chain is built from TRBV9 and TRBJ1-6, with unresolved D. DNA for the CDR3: TGTGCCAGCAGCCCCGACTTGAGGTTTGATTCACCCCTCCACTTT. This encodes CASSPDLRFDSPLHF.